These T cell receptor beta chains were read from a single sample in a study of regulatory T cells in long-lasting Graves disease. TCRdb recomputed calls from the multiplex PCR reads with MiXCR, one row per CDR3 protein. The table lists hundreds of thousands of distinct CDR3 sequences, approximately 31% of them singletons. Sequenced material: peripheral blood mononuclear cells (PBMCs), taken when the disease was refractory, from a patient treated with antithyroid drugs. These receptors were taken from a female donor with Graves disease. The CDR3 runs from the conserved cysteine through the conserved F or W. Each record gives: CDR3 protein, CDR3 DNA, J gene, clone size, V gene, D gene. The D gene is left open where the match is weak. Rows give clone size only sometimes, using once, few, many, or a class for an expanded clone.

CDR3aa: CASSYRTGVNTEAFF
CDR3nt: TGCGCCAGCAGCTACCGGACAGGAGTGAACACTGAAGCTTTCTTT
j_gene: TRBJ1-1
abundance: .
v_gene: TRBV5-1
d_gene: TRBD1

CDR3aa: CASSPGLADGETQYF
CDR3nt: TGTGCCAGCAGCCCGGGACTAGCGGATGGGGAGACCCAGTACTTC
j_gene: TRBJ2-5
abundance: .
v_gene: TRBV6-2/TRBV6-3
d_gene: TRBD2

CDR3aa: CSSVDGPGGEAFF
CDR3nt: TGCAGCTCGGTAGACGGCCCCGGTGGTGAAGCTTTCTTT
j_gene: TRBJ1-1
abundance: .
v_gene: TRBV29-1
d_gene: .

CDR3aa: CASRHDRGESMNTEAFF
CDR3nt: TGCGCCAGCAGACATGACAGGGGAGAATCCATGAACACTGAAGCTTTCTTT
j_gene: TRBJ1-1
abundance: .
v_gene: TRBV10-2
d_gene: TRBD1

CDR3aa: CASSYSAEEVYGYTF
CDR3nt: TGTGCCAGCAGTTACTCGGCAGAGGAAGTCTATGGCTACACCTTC
j_gene: TRBJ1-2
abundance: few
v_gene: TRBV6-2/TRBV6-3
d_gene: .

CDR3aa: CASNSDRSHGYTF
CDR3nt: TGTGCCAGCAACTCCGACAGGTCTCATGGCTACACCTTC
j_gene: TRBJ1-2
abundance: .
v_gene: TRBV12-3/TRBV12-4
d_gene: .

CDR3aa: CASSERAATNEKLFF
CDR3nt: TGTGCCAGCAGTGAAAGGGCTGCAACTAATGAAAAACTGTTTTTT
j_gene: TRBJ1-4
abundance: many
v_gene: TRBV2
d_gene: .

CDR3aa: CSARVGDGYTF
CDR3nt: TGCAGTGCTAGAGTTGGAGATGGCTACACCTTC
j_gene: TRBJ1-2
abundance: .
v_gene: TRBV20-1
d_gene: .

CDR3aa: CASSWGTGTQYF
CDR3nt: TGTGCCAGCAGCTGGGGGACAGGGACGCAGTATTTT
j_gene: TRBJ2-3
abundance: .
v_gene: TRBV5-6
d_gene: TRBD1

CDR3aa: CSARAGRGEQYF
CDR3nt: TGCAGTGCTAGAGCGGGCAGGGGAGAGCAGTACTTC
j_gene: TRBJ2-7
abundance: few
v_gene: TRBV20-1
d_gene: .

CDR3aa: CASRPLRAPDIQYF
CDR3nt: TGTGCCAGCAGGCCCCTTCGGGCCCCGGACATTCAGTACTTC
j_gene: TRBJ2-4
abundance: .
v_gene: TRBV6-1
d_gene: .

CDR3aa: CASSLSGTSKNEQYF
CDR3nt: TGTGCCAGCAGTTTGTCCGGGACTAGTAAGAACGAGCAGTACTTC
j_gene: TRBJ2-7
abundance: .
v_gene: TRBV12-3/TRBV12-4
d_gene: TRBD2

CDR3aa: CASTGTEGSPQHF
CDR3nt: TGTGCCAGCACCGGGACAGAGGGTTCTCCCCAGCATTTT
j_gene: TRBJ1-5
abundance: few
v_gene: TRBV2
d_gene: TRBD1

CDR3aa: CASSPDSGIPYEQYF
CDR3nt: TGTGCCAGCAGCCCGGACAGCGGCATACCCTACGAGCAGTACTTC
j_gene: TRBJ2-7
abundance: few
v_gene: TRBV11-2
d_gene: .

CDR3aa: CASNPGTSTDQPQHF
CDR3nt: TGTGCCAGCAACCCCGGGACATCCACTGATCAGCCCCAGCATTTT
j_gene: TRBJ1-5
abundance: .
v_gene: TRBV6-1
d_gene: .

CDR3aa: CASSSGTGQINYGYTF
CDR3nt: TGTGCCAGCAGTTCGGGGACGGGACAGATTAACTATGGCTACACCTTC
j_gene: TRBJ1-2
abundance: many
v_gene: TRBV28
d_gene: TRBD1

CDR3aa: CASSLLTGTYGYTF
CDR3nt: TGTGCCAGCAGCTTATTGACAGGAACCTATGGCTACACCTTC
j_gene: TRBJ1-2
abundance: few
v_gene: TRBV7-2
d_gene: .

CDR3aa: CASSTRATSYEQYF
CDR3nt: TGTGCCAGCAGCACCAGGGCCACTAGCTACGAGCAGTACTTC
j_gene: TRBJ2-7
abundance: few
v_gene: TRBV6-2/TRBV6-3
d_gene: .

CDR3aa: CATSRRRGGYTF
CDR3nt: TGTGCCACCAGCAGACGTCGTGGGGGCTACACCTTC
j_gene: TRBJ1-2
abundance: few
v_gene: TRBV15
d_gene: .

CDR3aa: CASSHDPQGASNQPQHF
CDR3nt: TGTGCCAGTAGCCACGACCCACAGGGGGCAAGCAATCAGCCCCAGCATTTT
j_gene: TRBJ1-5
abundance: .
v_gene: TRBV19
d_gene: TRBD1

CDR3aa: CASSIIQETQYF
CDR3nt: TGTGCCAGCAGTATAATCCAAGAGACCCAGTACTTC
j_gene: TRBJ2-5
abundance: .
v_gene: TRBV12-3/TRBV12-4
d_gene: .

CDR3aa: CASSQEGLLAKNIQYF
CDR3nt: TGTGCCAGCAGCCAAGAGGGTTTGCTAGCCAAAAACATTCAGTACTTC
j_gene: TRBJ2-4
abundance: .
v_gene: TRBV3-1
d_gene: .

CDR3aa: CASSLDLWKGETQYF
CDR3nt: TGTGCCAGCAGTTTAGATTTGTGGAAGGGAGAGACCCAGTACTTC
j_gene: TRBJ2-5
abundance: .
v_gene: TRBV12-3/TRBV12-4
d_gene: .

CDR3aa: CASSLTTGTGYEQYF
CDR3nt: TGCGCCAGCAGCTTGACCACCGGGACGGGTTACGAGCAGTACTTC
j_gene: TRBJ2-7
abundance: .
v_gene: TRBV5-1
d_gene: .

CDR3aa: CSAMGQVGYEQYF
CDR3nt: TGCAGTGCTATGGGACAGGTTGGTTACGAGCAGTACTTC
j_gene: TRBJ2-7
abundance: few
v_gene: TRBV20-1
d_gene: TRBD1

CDR3aa: CASSLGTGGAEKLFF
CDR3nt: TGTGCCAGCAGTTTAGGAACAGGGGGCGCTGAAAAACTGTTTTTT
j_gene: TRBJ1-4
abundance: few
v_gene: TRBV12-3/TRBV12-4
d_gene: TRBD1

CDR3aa: CSGWGTPEGYTF
CDR3nt: TGCAGCGGATGGGGCACTCCCGAGGGCTACACCTTC
j_gene: TRBJ1-2
abundance: .
v_gene: TRBV20-1
d_gene: .

CDR3aa: CSAHSPGTRSETQYF
CDR3nt: TGCAGTGCTCATTCCCCCGGGACTAGATCTGAGACCCAGTACTTC
j_gene: TRBJ2-5
abundance: few
v_gene: TRBV20-1
d_gene: TRBD2

CDR3aa: CSAQEGGWQPQHF
CDR3nt: TGCAGTGCTCAAGAAGGGGGCTGGCAGCCCCAGCATTTT
j_gene: TRBJ1-5
abundance: .
v_gene: TRBV20-1
d_gene: TRBD1

CDR3aa: CASSYGTEPSYEQYF
CDR3nt: TGTGCCAGCAGTTACGGGACAGAACCCTCCTACGAGCAGTACTTC
j_gene: TRBJ2-7
abundance: few
v_gene: TRBV6-5
d_gene: TRBD1

CDR3aa: CSATGKAGTGITF
CDR3nt: TGCAGTGCTACGGGGAAGGCCGGGACAGGGATTACCTTC
j_gene: TRBJ1-2
abundance: .
v_gene: TRBV20-1
d_gene: TRBD1

CDR3aa: CASSFGASYEQYF
CDR3nt: TGTGCCAGCAGTTTCGGAGCCAGCTACGAGCAGTACTTC
j_gene: TRBJ2-7
abundance: .
v_gene: TRBV12-3/TRBV12-4
d_gene: .

CDR3aa: CASSIRGGPVYGYTF
CDR3nt: TGTGCCAGTAGTATTAGAGGGGGCCCAGTCTATGGCTACACCTTC
j_gene: TRBJ1-2
abundance: few
v_gene: TRBV19
d_gene: TRBD1

CDR3aa: CASSLDQGRVGYTF
CDR3nt: TGCGCCAGCAGCTTGGATCAGGGGCGGGTTGGCTACACCTTC
j_gene: TRBJ1-2
abundance: .
v_gene: TRBV5-1
d_gene: .

CDR3aa: CAIKASGSEEQYF
CDR3nt: TGTGCCATCAAGGCTAGCGGGAGTGAGGAGCAGTACTTC
j_gene: TRBJ2-7
abundance: .
v_gene: TRBV10-3
d_gene: TRBD2

CDR3aa: CASSEQRSYNSPLHF
CDR3nt: TGTGCCAGCAGTGAACAGAGATCCTATAATTCACCCCTCCACTTT
j_gene: TRBJ1-6
abundance: many
v_gene: TRBV2
d_gene: .

CDR3aa: CASSLSTGATNSPLHF
CDR3nt: TGTGCCAGCAGTCTGTCGACAGGGGCTACAAATTCACCCCTCCACTTT
j_gene: TRBJ1-6
abundance: medium-sized
v_gene: TRBV28
d_gene: TRBD1

CDR3aa: CASSLGLAGGPQETQYF
CDR3nt: TGTGCCAGCAGCTTAGGACTAGCGGGAGGGCCTCAAGAGACCCAGTACTTC
j_gene: TRBJ2-5
abundance: few
v_gene: TRBV11-1
d_gene: TRBD2

CDR3aa: CASSGGGPNQPQHF
CDR3nt: TGTGCCAGCAGTGGTGGGGGACCCAATCAGCCCCAGCATTTT
j_gene: TRBJ1-5
abundance: .
v_gene: TRBV2
d_gene: .

CDR3aa: CASSSSGYNTGELFF
CDR3nt: TGTGCCAGCAGTTCAAGCGGGTACAACACCGGGGAGCTGTTTTTT
j_gene: TRBJ2-2
abundance: .
v_gene: TRBV28
d_gene: .

CDR3aa: CASSLSFGSANTEAFF
CDR3nt: TGTGCCAGCAGTTTATCGTTCGGTTCGGCGAACACTGAAGCTTTCTTT
j_gene: TRBJ1-1
abundance: few
v_gene: TRBV27
d_gene: .

CDR3aa: CSVRDRGLYQPQHF
CDR3nt: TGCAGCGTTCGGGACAGGGGGCTCTATCAGCCCCAGCATTTT
j_gene: TRBJ1-5
abundance: .
v_gene: TRBV29-1
d_gene: TRBD1

CDR3aa: CASSPETARGYTF
CDR3nt: TGTGCCAGCAGCCCCGAAACGGCGAGAGGCTACACCTTC
j_gene: TRBJ1-2
abundance: .
v_gene: TRBV7-9
d_gene: .

CDR3aa: CASSSGRGNEQFF
CDR3nt: TGTGCCAGCTCCAGCGGGAGAGGAAATGAGCAGTTCTTC
j_gene: TRBJ2-1
abundance: many
v_gene: TRBV12-3/TRBV12-4
d_gene: TRBD2

CDR3aa: CASSPPAGYNEQFF
CDR3nt: TGTGCCAGCTCACCACCGGCAGGTTACAATGAGCAGTTCTTC
j_gene: TRBJ2-1
abundance: .
v_gene: TRBV18
d_gene: .

CDR3aa: CASSPIGLTQETQYF
CDR3nt: TGTGCCAGCAGTCCGATCGGACTAACTCAAGAGACCCAGTACTTC
j_gene: TRBJ2-5
abundance: few
v_gene: TRBV12-3/TRBV12-4
d_gene: .

CDR3aa: CSVGQGAGNTEAFF
CDR3nt: TGCAGCGTGGGACAGGGGGCTGGAAACACTGAAGCTTTCTTT
j_gene: TRBJ1-1
abundance: .
v_gene: TRBV29-1
d_gene: TRBD1

CDR3aa: CASGSSLGVSFF
CDR3nt: TGTGCTAGTGGTTCGTCTCTGGGAGTGTCTTTCTTT
j_gene: TRBJ1-1
abundance: .
v_gene: TRBV12-5
d_gene: .

CDR3aa: CASSLVGGADEAFF
CDR3nt: TGTGCCAGCAGCTTAGTTGGGGGGGCCGACGAAGCTTTCTTT
j_gene: TRBJ1-1
abundance: .
v_gene: TRBV11-2
d_gene: .

CDR3aa: CSARDPGTSGREGETQYF
CDR3nt: TGCAGTGCTAGAGACCCGGGGACTAGCGGGAGAGAGGGAGAGACCCAGTACTTC
j_gene: TRBJ2-5
abundance: .
v_gene: TRBV20-1
d_gene: TRBD2

CDR3aa: CASSSDRVEGGEKLFF
CDR3nt: TGTGCCAGCAGCTCAGACAGGGTCGAAGGGGGGGAAAAACTGTTTTTT
j_gene: TRBJ1-4
abundance: few
v_gene: TRBV6-2/TRBV6-3
d_gene: TRBD1

CDR3aa: CSVVLTDNQPQHF
CDR3nt: TGCAGCGTTGTTCTGACGGACAATCAGCCCCAGCATTTT
j_gene: TRBJ1-5
abundance: .
v_gene: TRBV29-1
d_gene: .

CDR3aa: CASSLMWELYNEQFF
CDR3nt: TGTGCCAGCAGCTTAATGTGGGAGCTCTACAATGAGCAGTTCTTC
j_gene: TRBJ2-1
abundance: .
v_gene: TRBV11-2
d_gene: .